The sequence of this TCR beta chain was determined in a study of T cell responses to AZD1222 COVID-19 vaccine. About this clone: The antigen remains unidentified.

Clones were sequenced by immunoSEQ multiplex PCR, and TCRdb holds only the in-frame ones, with some missing. Counted here are 130,000 or so clones, 89% occurring once; the ten biggest clones make up under 3.5%. The CDR3 runs 16 residues. The germline V and J ends were trimmed by 4 bases and 1 base, with 16 bases remaining between them. Germline V gene data show CDR1 as KGHSH and CDR2 as LQKENI. Study outcomes and limitations: Repertoire sampling happened only post peak T cell response.

The sequencing here drew on peripheral blood, taken on day 0 of AZD1222 vaccination. This TCR came from an adult in good health. This rearrangement joins TRBV18 to TRBJ1-2, with a weak D call TRBD1 (5 bases). The CDR3 reads CASSLPGRAVNYGYTF. The CDR3 DNA is TGTGCCAGCTCACTACCGGGACGGGCAGTTAACTATGGCTACACCTTC.